These T cell receptor beta chains were read from a single sample in a study of Ad26.COV2.S vaccination and SARS-CoV-2 variants. Measured with immunoSEQ multiplex PCR; TCRdb has only the in-frame clones, and not every one. The sample yields 440,000 or so clones, about 90% seen once. Source: peripheral blood, taken in a trial of Ad26.COV2.S vaccine versus placebo. These receptors came from a person aged 18-65 years who received the Ad26.COV2.S COVID-19 vaccine or a placebo. CDR3s include the opening cysteine and the closing phenylalanine or tryptophan. The D gene is left open where the match is weak. The size entry is marked missing in some rows and otherwise reads once, few, many or a size class.

NA,TRBJ1-4,TRBV4-1,NA,CASSRVLNEKLFF,TGCGCCAGCAGCCGAGTGTTAAATGAAAAACTGTTTTTT
few,TRBJ1-1,TRBV7-8,TRBD1,CASSPAAGGRGNTEAFF,TGTGCCAGCAGCCCCGCGGCAGGGGGCCGTGGAAACACTGAAGCTTTCTTT
NA,TRBJ1-4,TRBV5-6,NA,CASSLRAGINEKLFF,TGTGCCAGCAGCTTAAGGGCAGGGATTAATGAAAAACTGTTTTTT
NA,TRBJ2-5,TRBV19,NA,CASSISSHGETQYF,TGTGCCAGTAGTATAAGCTCCCATGGGGAGACCCAGTACTTC
NA,TRBJ1-4,TRBV27,NA,CASSSTGLTNEKLFF,TGTGCCAGCAGTTCGACAGGACTTACTAATGAAAAACTGTTTTTT
once,TRBJ1-1,TRBV19,NA,CASSIPVGLSTEAFF,TGTGCCAGTAGTATACCGGTAGGGTTGAGCACTGAAGCTTTCTTT
once,TRBJ2-7,TRBV7-9,NA,CASSSTAHEQYF,TGTGCCAGCAGCTCAACCGCCCACGAGCAGTACTTC
NA,TRBJ2-7,TRBV6-2/TRBV6-3,NA,CASSYLWDAYYEQYF,TGTGCCAGCAGTTACCTATGGGACGCCTACTACGAGCAGTACTTC
NA,TRBJ2-1,TRBV18,TRBD2,CASSPGRGSSYNEQFF,TGTGCCAGCTCACCGGGTCGCGGGAGCTCCTACAATGAGCAGTTCTTC
NA,TRBJ2-4,TRBV9,TRBD1,CASSPSGTGKNIQYF,TGTGCCAGCAGCCCCTCCGGGACAGGGAAAAACATTCAGTACTTC
NA,TRBJ1-2,TRBV15,NA,CATSEGRGYTF,TGTGCCACCAGCGAGGGGCGAGGCTACACCTTC
NA,TRBJ2-1,TRBV7-9,TRBD1,CASSLASGQGRSEQFF,TGTGCCAGCAGCTTAGCGTCGGGACAGGGGAGGAGTGAGCAGTTCTTC
NA,TRBJ2-5,TRBV7-6,TRBD1,CASSITGVGPQETQYF,TGTGCCAGCAGCATCACAGGGGTGGGCCCCCAAGAGACCCAGTACTTC
NA,TRBJ1-1,TRBV9,NA,CASSVGRSNTEAFF,TGTGCCAGCAGCGTTGGGCGTTCGAACACTGAAGCTTTCTTT
NA,TRBJ1-4,TRBV2,TRBD1,CASSARTGGSEKLFF,TGTGCCAGCAGTGCTAGGACAGGGGGTTCCGAAAAACTGTTTTTT
NA,TRBJ2-4,TRBV19,NA,CASSQRRLAKNIQYF,TGTGCCAGTAGTCAGCGCCGGCTCGCCAAAAACATTCAGTACTTC
NA,TRBJ2-5,TRBV28,TRBD2,CASSPGTSGRPQETQYF,TGTGCCAGCAGTCCTGGAACTAGCGGGAGGCCCCAAGAGACCCAGTACTTC
NA,TRBJ2-2,TRBV27,NA,CASSPTPTGFGELFF,TGTGCCAGCAGTCCTACCCCTACAGGGTTCGGGGAGCTGTTTTTT
NA,TRBJ2-5,TRBV15,NA,CATRQGSGETQYF,TGTGCCACCAGACAGGGAAGCGGAGAGACCCAGTACTTC
NA,TRBJ2-1,TRBV7-2,TRBD1,CASSLPSGTGNNEQFF,TGTGCCAGCAGCTTACCCAGCGGGACAGGGAACAATGAGCAGTTCTTC
NA,TRBJ1-3,TRBV7-2,NA,CASSLGASGNTIYF,TGTGCCAGCAGCTTAGGGGCCTCTGGAAACACCATATATTTT
NA,TRBJ2-5,TRBV1,NA,CTSSQGQLQETQYF,TGCACCAGCAGCCAGGGACAGCTCCAAGAGACCCAGTACTTC